This T cell receptor (beta chain) was retrieved from a study of cytomegalovirus exposure and HLA in healthy donors. Findings and caveats of the study: In a later analysis, TCR beta V- and J-gene trimming was associated with a missense DCLRE1C variant. In a later analysis, most CMV-associated TCR beta chains appeared HLA-restricted.

A multiplex PCR was run with 60 Vbeta primers and 13 Jbeta primers. Libraries were prepared by immunoSEQ multiplex PCR; TCRdb keeps only in-frame clonotypes and omits some of them. The sample has approximately 140,000 clones; about two thirds are singletons. With respect to this clone: Its antigen is not known.

CDR1 and CDR2 (germline): SQVTM, ANQGSEA. The CDR3 runs to 13 residues. Trimming stripped 3 bases from V and 5 bases from J, with 13 bases between. This sequence joins TRBV29-1 and TRBJ2-5, with TRBD2 as a possible D gene (7 bases). Sequenced: PBMCs. This sequence originates from a young woman in good health and CMV-seronegative. CDR3 sequence (DNA): TGCAGCGTTGACGGGGGGCTGGTGGAGACCCAGTACTTC. It encodes CSVDGGLVETQYF.